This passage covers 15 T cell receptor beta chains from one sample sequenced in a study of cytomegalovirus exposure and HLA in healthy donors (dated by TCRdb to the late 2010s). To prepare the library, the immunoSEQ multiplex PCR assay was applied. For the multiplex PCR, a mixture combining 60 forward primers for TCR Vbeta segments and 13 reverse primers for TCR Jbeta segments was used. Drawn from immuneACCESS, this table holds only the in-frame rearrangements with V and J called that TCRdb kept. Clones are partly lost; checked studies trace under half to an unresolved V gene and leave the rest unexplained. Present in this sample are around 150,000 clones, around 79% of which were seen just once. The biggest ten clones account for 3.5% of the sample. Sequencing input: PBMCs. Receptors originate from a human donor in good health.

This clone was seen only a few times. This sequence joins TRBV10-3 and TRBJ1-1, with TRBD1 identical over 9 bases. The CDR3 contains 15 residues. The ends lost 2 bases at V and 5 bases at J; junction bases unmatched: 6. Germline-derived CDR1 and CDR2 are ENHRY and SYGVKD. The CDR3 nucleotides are TGTGCCATCAGTGAGGTAGGGACAGGGAGAACTGAAGCTTTCTTT. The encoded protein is CAISEVGTGRTEAFF.

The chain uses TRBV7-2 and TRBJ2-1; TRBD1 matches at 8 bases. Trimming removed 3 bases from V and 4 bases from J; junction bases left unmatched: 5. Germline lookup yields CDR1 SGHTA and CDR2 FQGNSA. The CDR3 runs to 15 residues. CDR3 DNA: TGTGCCAGCAGCTTGGGGACAGGAGAGTACAATGAGCAGTTCTTC. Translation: CASSLGTGEYNEQFF. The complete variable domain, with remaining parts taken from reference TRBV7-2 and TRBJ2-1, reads GAGVSQSPSNKVTEKGKDVELRCDPISGHTALYWYRQSLGQGLEFLIYFQGNSAPDKSGLPSDRFSAERTGGSVSTLTIQRTQQEDSAVYLCASSLGTGEYNEQFFGPGTRLTVL.

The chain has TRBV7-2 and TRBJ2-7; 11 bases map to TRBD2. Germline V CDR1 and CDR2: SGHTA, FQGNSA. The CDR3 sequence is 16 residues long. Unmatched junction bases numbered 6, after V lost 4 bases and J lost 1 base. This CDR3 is CASSSGLAALSYEQYF. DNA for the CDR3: TGTGCCAGCAGCTCGGGACTAGCGGCGCTTTCCTACGAGCAGTACTTC.

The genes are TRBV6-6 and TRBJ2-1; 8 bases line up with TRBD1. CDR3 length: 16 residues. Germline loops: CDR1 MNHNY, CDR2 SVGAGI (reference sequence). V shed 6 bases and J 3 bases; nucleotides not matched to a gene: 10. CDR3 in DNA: TGTGCCAGCAGCGCTGTCGGGACAGGTTTCTACAATGAGCAGTTCTTC. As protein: CASSAVGTGFYNEQFF.

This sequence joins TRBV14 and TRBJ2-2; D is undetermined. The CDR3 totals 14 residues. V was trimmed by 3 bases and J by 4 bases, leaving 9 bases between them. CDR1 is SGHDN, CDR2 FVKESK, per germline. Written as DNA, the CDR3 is TGTGCCAGCAGCCAGGAAAGAGGCACCGGGGAGCTGTTTTTT. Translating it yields CASSQERGTGELFF.

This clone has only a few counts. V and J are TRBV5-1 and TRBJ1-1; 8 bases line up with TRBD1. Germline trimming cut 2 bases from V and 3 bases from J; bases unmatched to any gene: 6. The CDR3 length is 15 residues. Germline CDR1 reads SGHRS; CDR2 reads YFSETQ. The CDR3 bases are TGCGCCAGCAGCTTATTTCAACAGGGGGACACTGAAGCTTTCTTT. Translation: CASSLFQQGDTEAFF.

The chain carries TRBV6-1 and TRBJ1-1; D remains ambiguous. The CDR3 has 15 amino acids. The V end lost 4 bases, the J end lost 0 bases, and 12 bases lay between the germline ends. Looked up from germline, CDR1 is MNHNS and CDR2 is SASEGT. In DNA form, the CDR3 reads TGTGCCAGCAGTGCTACTAGTATTATGAACACTGAAGCTTTCTTT. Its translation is CASSATSIMNTEAFF.

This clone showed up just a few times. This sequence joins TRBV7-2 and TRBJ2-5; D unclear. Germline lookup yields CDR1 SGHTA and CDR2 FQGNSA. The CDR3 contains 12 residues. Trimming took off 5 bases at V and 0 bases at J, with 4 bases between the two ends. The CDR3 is CASSHYQETQYF. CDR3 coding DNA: TGTGCCAGCAGCCACTACCAAGAGACCCAGTACTTC.

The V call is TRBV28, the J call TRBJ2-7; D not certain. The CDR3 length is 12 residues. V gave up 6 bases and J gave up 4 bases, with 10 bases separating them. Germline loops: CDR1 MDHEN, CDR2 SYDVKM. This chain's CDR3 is CASSPPGYEQYF. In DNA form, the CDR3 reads TGTGCCAGCAGCCCACCCGGGTACGAGCAGTACTTC.

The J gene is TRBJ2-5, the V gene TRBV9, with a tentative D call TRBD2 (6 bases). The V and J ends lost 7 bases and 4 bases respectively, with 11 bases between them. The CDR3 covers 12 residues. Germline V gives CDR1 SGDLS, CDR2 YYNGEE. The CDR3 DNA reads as TGTGCCAGCGGGGACTGGGGAGAGACCCAGTACTTC. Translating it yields CASGDWGETQYF.

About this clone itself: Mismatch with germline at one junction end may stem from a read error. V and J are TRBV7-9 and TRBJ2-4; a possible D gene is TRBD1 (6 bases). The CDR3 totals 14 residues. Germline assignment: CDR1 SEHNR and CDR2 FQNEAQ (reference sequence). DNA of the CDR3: TGTGCCAGCAGCTTGGACTCCCTACAGGGTCAAACAACTTTC. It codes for CASSLDSLQGQTTF.

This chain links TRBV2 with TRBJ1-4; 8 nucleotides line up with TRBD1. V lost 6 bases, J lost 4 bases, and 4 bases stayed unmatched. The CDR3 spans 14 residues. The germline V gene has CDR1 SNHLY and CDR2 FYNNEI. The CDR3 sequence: CASRGQAHNEKLFF. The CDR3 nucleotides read TGTGCCAGCAGGGGACAGGCCCATAATGAAAAACTGTTTTTT.

CDR3 sequence: CASSPTSGGDWEQFF. CDR3 in DNA: TGTGCCAGCAGCCCGACTAGCGGGGGGGATTGGGAGCAGTTCTTC. The chain carries TRBV7-9 and TRBJ2-1, with 14 bases fitting TRBD2. Germline lookup yields CDR1 SEHNR and CDR2 FQNEAQ (reference sequence). The ends lost 5 bases at V and 10 bases at J; junction bases unmatched: 7. This CDR3 comprises 15 residues.

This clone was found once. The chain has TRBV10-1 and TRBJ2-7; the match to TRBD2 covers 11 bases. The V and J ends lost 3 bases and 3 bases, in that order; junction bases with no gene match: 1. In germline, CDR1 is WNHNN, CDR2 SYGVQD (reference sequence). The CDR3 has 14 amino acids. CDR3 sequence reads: CASSEGTSGYEQYF. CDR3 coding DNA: TGCGCCAGCAGTGAAGGGACTAGCGGCTACGAGCAGTACTTC.

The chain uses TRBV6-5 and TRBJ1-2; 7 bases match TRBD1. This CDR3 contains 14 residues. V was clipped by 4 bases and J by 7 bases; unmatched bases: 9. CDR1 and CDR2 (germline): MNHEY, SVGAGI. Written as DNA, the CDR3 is TGTGCCAGCAGTTCCAAAAAAAGACAGGGTGGCTACACCTTC. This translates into CASSSKKRQGGYTF.